This passage covers 27 T cell receptor beta chains from one sample sequenced in a study of human T cells and chemical hapten exposure. Using its own MiXCR run on the RACE reads, TCRdb lists one record per CDR3 protein. The sample consists of about 120,000 distinct CDR3 sequences, approximately 13% of them appearing once. Time point defined: pre-sensitization, week 0. Treatment indicated: therapeutic diphenylcyclopropenone sensitization with weekly scalp DPC. Material: whole blood, obtained in connection with sensitization to the hapten diphenylcyclopropenone (DPC). These receptors originate from a woman between 18 and 29 years old with alopecia areata. Some clones in this sample may be carry-over from other donors' samples.

The rearrangement links TRBV30 to TRBJ2-5; unclear D gene. Looked up from germline, CDR1 is GTSNPN and CDR2 is SVGIG (reference sequence). V lost 4 bases to trimming and J lost 5 bases, with 20 bases between them. The CDR3 runs to 15 residues. The CDR3 region has the DNA TGTGCCTGGATGGTGGATCGTCTCCCCGGGGAGACCCAGTACTTC. Its protein is CAWMVDRLPGETQYF.

There are many counts of this clonotype. The gene calls are TRBV7-2 and TRBJ1-3, with D possibly TRBD1 on 6 matching bases. The CDR3 has 17 amino acids. V was cut by 0 bases and J by 3 bases, with 15 bases left in between. Germline values: CDR1 SGHTA, CDR2 FQGNSA. The CDR3 is CASSLAPAGGNGNTIYF. In DNA, the CDR3 is TGTGCCAGCAGCTTAGCCCCTGCGGGGGGCAATGGAAACACCATATATTTT.

The gene calls are TRBV6-6 and TRBJ1-1; 8 bases are a match to TRBD1. This CDR3 spans 15 amino acids. V lost 5 bases, J lost 1 base, and 6 bases stayed unmatched. CDR1 and CDR2 (germline): MNHNY, SVGAGI (reference sequence). The CDR3 nucleotides read TGTGCCAGCAGTAACAGGGGGGTGAGGAACACTGAAGCTTTCTTT. It encodes CASSNRGVRNTEAFF.

This chain joins TRBV9 and TRBJ2-2, with TRBD1 identical over 7 bases. The germline CDR1 and CDR2 sequences are SGDLS and YYNGEE. Losses at the gene ends were 3 bases for V and 0 bases for J; bases not matched to a gene: 11. This CDR3 contains 18 residues. CDR3 in amino acids: CASSGQPGGYANTGELFF. The CDR3 DNA follows: TGTGCCAGCAGCGGACAGCCAGGGGGTTACGCGAACACCGGGGAGCTGTTTTTT.

This clonotype occurred many times. This sequence joins TRBV28 and TRBJ2-3; tentative D call: TRBD2 (5 bases). The germline V gene has CDR1 MDHEN and CDR2 SYDVKM. CDR3 length: 12 amino acids. V lost 6 bases and J lost 10, with 14 bases in between. CDR3 sequence reads: CASSGRPGAQYF. For the CDR3, the DNA is TGTGCCAGCAGCGGGCGCCCCGGGGCGCAGTATTTT.

The chain joins TRBV4-1 to TRBJ1-1; no reliable D call. Germline lookup yields CDR1 MGHRA and CDR2 YSYEKL. V was shortened by 4 bases and J by 0 bases, with 6 bases between the two germline ends. This CDR3 has 13 residues. The CDR3 DNA sequence: TGCGCCAGCAGCCCCCATATGAACACTGAAGCTTTCTTT. Its protein is CASSPHMNTEAFF.

This clonotype appeared many times. The chain has TRBV15 and TRBJ2-3, with D uncertain. This CDR3 contains 14 residues. Germline V lookup: CDR1 LNHNV, CDR2 YYDKDF (reference sequence). The V end was cut by 6 bases, the J end by 4 bases, with 14 bases between. The CDR3 spells CATRERRVSDTQYF. As DNA, the CDR3 is TGTGCCACCAGGGAACGAAGGGTTTCAGATACGCAGTATTTT.

In this sample, this clonotype turned up many times. This chain uses TRBV21-1 with TRBJ2-2. TRBV21-1 is labeled a pseudogene. CDR3 length: 14 amino acids. The CDR3 nucleotides are TGTGCCAGCAGCAAACTACTCTCGGCCGGGGAGCTGTTTTTT. It is translated as CASSKLLSAGELFF.

This clonotype was detected once. The J gene is TRBJ2-1, the V gene TRBV11-2; D gene ambiguous. The CDR3 extends over 11 amino acids. Germline CDR1 reads SGHAT; CDR2 reads FQNNGV. The V end was cut by 4 bases, the J end by 7 bases, with 5 bases between. CDR3 loop: CASSWRNEQFF. CDR3 coding DNA: TGTGCCAGCAGCTGGCGGAATGAGCAGTTCTTC.

This clonotype was picked up many times. The V and J genes are TRBV10-3 and TRBJ1-4, with 7 bases fitting TRBD1. V lost 3 bases to trimming and J lost 8 bases; unmatched junction nucleotides: 3. The CDR3 consists of 13 residues. Per germline, CDR1 ENHRY and CDR2 SYGVKD. The CDR3 spells CAISDRGTEKLFF. DNA for the CDR3: TGTGCCATCAGTGACAGGGGGACGGAAAAACTGTTTTTT.

The table lists this clonotype with a few counts. The rearrangement uses TRBV11-2 and TRBJ1-4; no clear D gene. Trimming removed 5 bases at V and 0 bases at J, with 7 bases between. The germline V gene has CDR1 SGHAT and CDR2 FQNNGV. The CDR3 totals 14 residues. This chain's CDR3 is CASSKVATNEKLFF. CDR3 DNA sequence: TGTGCCAGCAGCAAAGTTGCAACTAATGAAAAACTGTTTTTT.

For the CDR3, the DNA is TGTGCCAGCAGCGTGCGTCAGGAATACGAGCAGTACTTC. Residues: CASSVRQEYEQYF. This chain joins TRBV11-1 and TRBJ2-7; D not resolved. CDR1 and CDR2 (germline): SGHAT, FQDESV (reference sequence). V shed 5 bases and J shed 4 bases, with 12 bases lying between them. The CDR3 runs to 13 residues.

This clonotype showed up many times. V is TRBV4-3 and J is TRBJ1-1; TRBD1 agrees at 7 bases. V was clipped by 1 base and J by 4 bases; unmatched bases: 12. This CDR3 is built from 17 residues. Germline CDR1 reads LGHNA; CDR2 reads YSLEER. The CDR3 protein is CASSQVRVRGEGTEAFF. CDR3 nucleotides: TGCGCCAGCAGCCAAGTACGTGTCAGGGGGGAGGGCACTGAAGCTTTCTTT.

This clonotype was recorded many times. The chain couples TRBV20-1 to TRBJ1-1, with 7 bases fitting TRBD1. With 8 bases clipped from V and 6 bases from J, the junction kept 6 bases outside the gene matches. Per germline, CDR1 DFQATT and CDR2 SNEGSKA (reference sequence). The CDR3 consists of 11 residues. Here the CDR3 DNA reads TGCAGTTTAGGGACAGTCCCTGAAGCTTTCTTT. Encoded protein: CSLGTVPEAFF.

CDR3 coding DNA: TGCAGTGCTAGACGGGGGGCTGACACCGGGGAGCTGTTTTTT. Its translation is CSARRGADTGELFF. The rearrangement uses TRBV20-1 and TRBJ2-2; tentative D call: TRBD2 (7 bases). This CDR3 contains 14 residues. The V end was cut by 2 bases, the J end by 3 bases, with 10 bases between. The germline CDR1 and CDR2 sequences are DFQATT and SNEGSKA (reference sequence).

This clonotype was recorded a few times. The gene calls are TRBV27 and TRBJ1-1; 8 bases are a match to TRBD1. There are 14 residues in the CDR3. V was pared by 2 bases and J by 3 bases, with 2 bases of the junction left unmatched. Germline V gives CDR1 MNHEY, CDR2 SMNVEV (reference sequence). The DNA for the CDR3 is TGTGCCAGCAGTTTAAGACAGGGGTACACTGAAGCTTTCTTT. Translating gives CASSLRQGYTEAFF.

This sequence joins TRBV3-1 and TRBJ2-1, with 9 bases fitting TRBD2. The CDR3 is 17 residues long. Per germline, CDR1 LGHDT and CDR2 YNNKEL (reference sequence). The V gene end was trimmed by 0 bases and the J gene end by 3 bases; junction bases not matched to a gene: 6. The CDR3 sequence is CASSQEYKRGVYNEQFF. CDR3 DNA: TGTGCCAGCAGCCAAGAGTACAAGCGGGGGGTCTACAATGAGCAGTTCTTC.

This clonotype was detected only a few times. This chain uses TRBV29-1 with TRBJ1-1; no clear D. Trimming shortened V by 4 bases and J by 1 base, and 4 bases separated the two germline ends. Germline-derived CDR1 and CDR2 are SQVTM and ANQGSEA. The CDR3 sequence is 11 residues long. The chain's CDR3 is CSVAKNTEAFF. In nucleotides, the CDR3 is TGCAGCGTTGCCAAGAACACTGAAGCTTTCTTT.

This clonotype was seen ten or more times. V gene TRBV30 combines with J gene TRBJ2-7; D perhaps matches TRBD2 (5 bases). V dropped 4 bases and J dropped 0 bases, with 10 bases sitting between them. Germline loops: CDR1 GTSNPN, CDR2 SVGIG (reference sequence). CDR3 length: 13 amino acids. CDR3 bases: TGTGCCTGGACGCTTCGGGGCTCCTACGAGCAGTACTTC. It translates to CAWTLRGSYEQYF.

CDR3 protein: CASSRSITSGRADEQFF. CDR3 coding DNA: TGTGCCAGCAGCCGATCGATAACTAGCGGGAGGGCCGATGAGCAGTTCTTC. The V call is TRBV11-2, the J call TRBJ2-1; TRBD2 matches at 13 bases. The CDR3 spans 17 residues. Trimming took 5 bases from V and 8 from J; bases not matched to a gene: 12. CDR1 is SGHAT and CDR2 is FQNNGV in the germline V gene.

The sample holds a few counts of this clonotype. The chain employs TRBV18 and TRBJ2-6, with D possibly matching TRBD1 (6 bases). With 3 bases removed from V and 0 bases from J, the gap between germline ends came to 21 bases. The germline gives CDR1 KGHSH, CDR2 LQKENI. The CDR3 contains 20 residues. The CDR3 sequence is CASSPDLIQGPFSGANVLTF. Here the CDR3 DNA reads TGTGCCAGCTCACCGGATCTAATTCAGGGGCCTTTCTCTGGGGCCAACGTCCTGACTTTC.

The gene calls are TRBV11-2 and TRBJ1-1; the match to TRBD1 covers 7 bases. The germline gives CDR1 SGHAT, CDR2 FQNNGV. The junction had 9 bases not matched to a gene; V was cut back by 3 bases and J by 5 bases. This CDR3 is 15 amino acids long. CDR3 region: CASSFRGVKGTEAFF. The CDR3 coding sequence is TGTGCCAGCAGCTTCAGGGGGGTAAAGGGGACTGAAGCTTTCTTT.

J is TRBJ2-1 and V is TRBV4-3, with 8 positions matching TRBD1. Germline-derived CDR1 and CDR2 are LGHNA and YSLEER. V was clipped by 4 bases and J by 9 bases; unmatched bases: 11. The CDR3 totals 15 residues. The CDR3 region is CASSRPGQGNIEQFF. In nucleotides, the CDR3 is TGCGCCAGCAGCCGGCCTGGACAGGGTAATATTGAGCAGTTCTTC.

The table lists this clonotype with many counts. This chain uses TRBV6-5 with TRBJ1-2, with TRBD1 as a possible D gene (5 bases). This CDR3 is built from 14 residues. Germline V gene lookup returns CDR1 MNHEY and CDR2 SVGAGI. The V end was cut by 6 bases, the J end by 5 bases, with 16 bases between. The CDR3 reads CASSWGNGVYGYTF. Here the CDR3 DNA reads TGTGCCAGCAGCTGGGGCAATGGGGTTTATGGCTACACCTTC.

The table lists this clonotype with many counts. The V and J genes are TRBV6-1 and TRBJ1-5; unclear D gene. Germline CDR1 and CDR2: MNHNS and SASEGT. This CDR3 has 11 amino acids. Trimming took 1 base from V and 6 from J, leaving 1 base between them. The CDR3 region has the DNA TGTGCCAGCAGTGAAGGTCAGCCCCAGCATTTT. It translates to CASSEGQPQHF.

This clonotype appeared a few times. The rearrangement uses TRBV30 and TRBJ1-1, with D possibly TRBD1 on 5 matching bases. V lost 6 bases and J 7 bases, leaving 18 bases between the germline ends. The CDR3 has 13 residues. Germline V gives CDR1 GTSNPN, CDR2 SVGIG (reference sequence). DNA for the CDR3: TGTGCCTGCCGGTATAGGACAACCCTTGAAGCTTTCTTT. Protein product: CACRYRTTLEAFF.

The chain combines TRBV4-3 with TRBJ2-7; D is unclear. CDR1 and CDR2 (germline): LGHNA, YSLEER. The CDR3 has 13 residues. V lost 0 bases and J 4 bases, leaving 7 bases between the germline ends. CDR3 region: CASSQDSRYEQYF. Written as DNA, the CDR3 is TGCGCCAGCAGCCAAGACTCTCGATACGAGCAGTACTTC.